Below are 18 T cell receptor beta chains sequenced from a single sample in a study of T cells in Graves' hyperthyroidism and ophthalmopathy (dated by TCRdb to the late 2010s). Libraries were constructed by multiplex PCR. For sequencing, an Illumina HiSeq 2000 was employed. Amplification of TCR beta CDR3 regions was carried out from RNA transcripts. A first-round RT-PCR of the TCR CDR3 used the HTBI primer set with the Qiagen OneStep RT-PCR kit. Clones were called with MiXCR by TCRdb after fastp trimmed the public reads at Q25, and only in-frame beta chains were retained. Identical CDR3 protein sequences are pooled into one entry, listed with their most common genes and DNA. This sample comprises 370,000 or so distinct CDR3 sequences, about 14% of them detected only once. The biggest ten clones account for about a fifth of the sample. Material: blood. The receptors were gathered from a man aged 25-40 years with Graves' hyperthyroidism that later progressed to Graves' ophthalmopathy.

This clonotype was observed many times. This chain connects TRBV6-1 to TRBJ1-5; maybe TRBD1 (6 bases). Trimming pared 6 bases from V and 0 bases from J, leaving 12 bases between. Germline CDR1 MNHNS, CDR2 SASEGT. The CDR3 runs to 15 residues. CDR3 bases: TGTGCCAGCAGAGCTAGGGACAATAGCAATCAGCCCCAGCATTTT. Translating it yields CASRARDNSNQPQHF.

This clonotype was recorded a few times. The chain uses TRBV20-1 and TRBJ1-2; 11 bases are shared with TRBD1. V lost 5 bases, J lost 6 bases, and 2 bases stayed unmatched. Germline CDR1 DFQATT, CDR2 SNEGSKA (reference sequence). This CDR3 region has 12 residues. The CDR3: CSAGQGADGYTF. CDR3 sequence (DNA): TGCAGTGCTGGACAGGGGGCGGATGGCTACACCTTC.

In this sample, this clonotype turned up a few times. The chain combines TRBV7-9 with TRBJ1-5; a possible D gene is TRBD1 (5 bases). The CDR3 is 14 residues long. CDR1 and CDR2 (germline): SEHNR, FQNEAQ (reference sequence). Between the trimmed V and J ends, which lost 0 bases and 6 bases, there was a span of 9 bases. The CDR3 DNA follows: TGTGCCAGCAGCTTAGCAGGGGATGCTCAGCCCCAGCATTTT. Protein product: CASSLAGDAQPQHF.

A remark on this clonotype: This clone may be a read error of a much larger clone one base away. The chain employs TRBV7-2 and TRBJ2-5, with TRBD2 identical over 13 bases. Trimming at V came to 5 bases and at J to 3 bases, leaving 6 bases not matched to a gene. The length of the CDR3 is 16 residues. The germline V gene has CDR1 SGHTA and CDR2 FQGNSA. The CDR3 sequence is CTSSLRLAGGKETQYF. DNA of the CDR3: TGTACCAGCAGCCTACGACTAGCGGGGGGAAAAGAGACCCAGTACTTC.

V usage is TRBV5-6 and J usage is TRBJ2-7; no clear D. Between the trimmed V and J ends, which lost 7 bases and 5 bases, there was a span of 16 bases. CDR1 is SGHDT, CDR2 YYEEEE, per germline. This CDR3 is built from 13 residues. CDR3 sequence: CASSPRSPNEQYF. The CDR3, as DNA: TGTGCCAGCTCCCCGCGGTCCCCGAACGAGCAGTACTTC.

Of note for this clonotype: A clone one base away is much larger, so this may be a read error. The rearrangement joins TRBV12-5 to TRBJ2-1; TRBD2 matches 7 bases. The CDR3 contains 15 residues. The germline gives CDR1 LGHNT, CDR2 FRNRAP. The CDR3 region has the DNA TGTGTTAGTGGTTTTAGGGCGGGGGCCTACAATGAGCAGTTCTTC. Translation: CVSGFRAGAYNEQFF. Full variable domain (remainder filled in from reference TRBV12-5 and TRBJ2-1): DARVTQTPRHKVTEMGQEVTMRCQPILGHNTVFWYRQTMMQGLELLAYFRNRAPLDDSGMPKDRFSAEMPDATLATLKIQPSEPRDSAVYFCVSGFRAGAYNEQFFGPGTRLTVL.

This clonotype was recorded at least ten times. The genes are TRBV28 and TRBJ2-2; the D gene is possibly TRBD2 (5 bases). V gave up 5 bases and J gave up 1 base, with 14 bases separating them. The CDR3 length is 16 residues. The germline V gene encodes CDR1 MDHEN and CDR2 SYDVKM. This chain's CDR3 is CASSPADSKNTGELFF. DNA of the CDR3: TGTGCCAGCAGTCCCGCGGACTCTAAGAACACCGGGGAGCTGTTTTTT.

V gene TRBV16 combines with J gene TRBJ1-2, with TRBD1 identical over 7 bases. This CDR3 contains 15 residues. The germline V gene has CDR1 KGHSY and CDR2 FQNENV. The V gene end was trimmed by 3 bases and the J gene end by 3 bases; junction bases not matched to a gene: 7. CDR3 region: CASSQAPGQYYGYTF. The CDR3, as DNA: TGTGCCAGCAGCCAGGCCCCGGGACAGTACTATGGCTACACCTTC.

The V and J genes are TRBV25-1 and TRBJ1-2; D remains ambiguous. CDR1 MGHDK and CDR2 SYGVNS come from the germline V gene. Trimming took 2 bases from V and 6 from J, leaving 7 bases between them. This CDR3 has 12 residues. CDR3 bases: TGTGCCAGCAGTGAAGGTGGGAATGGCTACACCTTC. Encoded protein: CASSEGGNGYTF.

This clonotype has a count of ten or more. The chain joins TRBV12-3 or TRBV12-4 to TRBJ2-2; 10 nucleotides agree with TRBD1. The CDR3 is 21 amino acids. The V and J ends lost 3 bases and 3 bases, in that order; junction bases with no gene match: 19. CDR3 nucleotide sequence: TGTGCCAGCAGTTTTAGAGGTTTGACAGGGGGCCGCGGTGGGGACACCGGGGAGCTGTTTTTT. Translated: CASSFRGLTGGRGGDTGELFF.

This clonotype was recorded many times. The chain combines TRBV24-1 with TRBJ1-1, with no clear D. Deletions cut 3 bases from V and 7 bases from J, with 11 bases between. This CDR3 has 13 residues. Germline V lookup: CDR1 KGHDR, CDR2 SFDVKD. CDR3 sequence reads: CATSDPESSEAFF. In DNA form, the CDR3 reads TGTGCCACCAGTGATCCGGAAAGCAGTGAAGCTTTCTTT.

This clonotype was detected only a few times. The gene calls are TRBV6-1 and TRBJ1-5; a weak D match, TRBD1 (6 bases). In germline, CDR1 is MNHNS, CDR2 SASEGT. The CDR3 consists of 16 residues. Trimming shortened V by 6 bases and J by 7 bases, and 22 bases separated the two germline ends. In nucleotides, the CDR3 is TGTGCCAGCAGCACCATCCCCCAGGGGAGGGGACAGCCCCAGCATTTT. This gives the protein CASSTIPQGRGQPQHF.

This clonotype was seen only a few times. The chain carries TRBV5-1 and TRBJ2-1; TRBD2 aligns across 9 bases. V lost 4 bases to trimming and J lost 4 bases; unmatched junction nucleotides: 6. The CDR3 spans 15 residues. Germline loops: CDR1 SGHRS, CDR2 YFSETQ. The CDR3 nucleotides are TGCGCCAGCAGCCCCCCGCTAGCGGGGTACAATGAGCAGTTCTTC. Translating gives CASSPPLAGYNEQFF.

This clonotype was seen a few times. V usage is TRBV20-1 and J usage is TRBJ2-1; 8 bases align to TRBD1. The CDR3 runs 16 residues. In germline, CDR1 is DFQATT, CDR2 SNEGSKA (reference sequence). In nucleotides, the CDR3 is TGCAGCGTCCATCCCCGGGGACAGGTCTCCTACAATGAGCAGTTCTTC. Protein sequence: CSVHPRGQVSYNEQFF.

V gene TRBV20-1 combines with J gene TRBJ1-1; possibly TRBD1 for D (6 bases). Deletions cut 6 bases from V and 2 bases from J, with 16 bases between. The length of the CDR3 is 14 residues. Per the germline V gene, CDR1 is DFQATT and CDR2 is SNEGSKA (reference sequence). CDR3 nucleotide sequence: TGCAGTGCAAGACTTGGACAGATAAACACTGAAGCTTTCTTT. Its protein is CSARLGQINTEAFF.

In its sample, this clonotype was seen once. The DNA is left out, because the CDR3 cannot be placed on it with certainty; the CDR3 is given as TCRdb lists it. Here the CDR3 reads CASTSGPRSGNTIYF. The chain uses TRBV19 and TRBJ1-3; the DNA was not compared with TRBD1, the D call given in the table. The V gene's germline CDR1 is LNHDA and CDR2 SQIVND (reference sequence). Inclusive of both ends, the CDR3 amounts to 15 amino acids.

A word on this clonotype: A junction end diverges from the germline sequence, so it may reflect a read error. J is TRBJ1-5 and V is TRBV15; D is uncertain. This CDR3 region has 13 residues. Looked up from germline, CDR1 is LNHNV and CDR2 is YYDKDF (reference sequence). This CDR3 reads CATSSKVNQPQQF. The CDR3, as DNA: TGTGCCACCAGCTCAAAGGTAAATCAGCCCCAGCAATTT.

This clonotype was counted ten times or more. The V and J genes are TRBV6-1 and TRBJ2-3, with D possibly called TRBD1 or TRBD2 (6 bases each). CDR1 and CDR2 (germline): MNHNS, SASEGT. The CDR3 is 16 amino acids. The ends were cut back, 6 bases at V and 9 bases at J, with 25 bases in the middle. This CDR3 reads CASSSGGGTLPRTQYF. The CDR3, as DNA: TGTGCCAGCAGCTCAGGAGGCGGGACACTACCTAGGACGCAGTATTTT.